The T cell receptor beta chain under discussion was sequenced for a study of response to subunit inactivated influenza vaccine. TCRdb reprocessed the RT-PCR reads via MiXCR and lists one record per CDR3 protein. The table shows a few hundred thousand distinct CDR3 sequences, with less than 15% occurring only once. This clonotype was picked up many times. The CDR3 is made up of 14 amino acids. Germline values: CDR1 SNHLY, CDR2 FYNNEI. V lost 6 bases and J lost 0, with 11 bases in between. The rearrangement uses TRBV2 and TRBJ1-2; possible D gene TRBD1, 5 bases. This specimen consisted of PBMCs from blood, obtained 11 to 12 days after vaccination. The sequence derives from a man aged 50 to 59 who received an inactivated influenza vaccine. The CDR3: CASRRDVANYGYTF. The DNA of the CDR3 is TGTGCCAGCAGGCGGGACGTAGCTAACTATGGCTACACCTTC.